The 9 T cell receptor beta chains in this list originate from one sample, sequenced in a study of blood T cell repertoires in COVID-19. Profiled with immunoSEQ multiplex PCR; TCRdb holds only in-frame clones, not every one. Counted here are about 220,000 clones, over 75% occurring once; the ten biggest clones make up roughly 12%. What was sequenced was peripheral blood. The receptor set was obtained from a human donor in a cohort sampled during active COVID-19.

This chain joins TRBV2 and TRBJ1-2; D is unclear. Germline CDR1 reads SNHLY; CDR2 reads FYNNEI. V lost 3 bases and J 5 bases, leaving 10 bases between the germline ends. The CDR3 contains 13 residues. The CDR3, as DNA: TGTGCCAGCAGTGACTTCGACACTTATGGCTACACCTTC. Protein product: CASSDFDTYGYTF.

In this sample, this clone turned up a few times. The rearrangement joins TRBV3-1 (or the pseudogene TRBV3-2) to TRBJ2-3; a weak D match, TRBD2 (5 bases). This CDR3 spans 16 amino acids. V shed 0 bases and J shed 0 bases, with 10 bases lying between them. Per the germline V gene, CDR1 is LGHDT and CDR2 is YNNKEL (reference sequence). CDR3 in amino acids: CASSQDLATSTDTQYF. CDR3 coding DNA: TGTGCCAGCAGCCAAGACCTAGCCACTAGCACAGATACGCAGTATTTT.

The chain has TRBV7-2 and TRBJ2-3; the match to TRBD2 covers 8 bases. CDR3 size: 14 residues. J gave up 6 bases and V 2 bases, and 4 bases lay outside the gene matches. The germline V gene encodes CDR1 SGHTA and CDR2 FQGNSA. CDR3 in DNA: TGTGCCAGCAGCTTAAAGAGCGGGGGTGATACGCAGTATTTT. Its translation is CASSLKSGGDTQYF. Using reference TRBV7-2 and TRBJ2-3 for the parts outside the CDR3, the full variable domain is GAGVSQSPSNKVTEKGKDVELRCDPISGHTALYWYRQSLGQGLEFLIYFQGNSAPDKSGLPSDRFSAERTGGSVSTLTIQRTQQEDSAVYLCASSLKSGGDTQYFGPGTRLTVL.

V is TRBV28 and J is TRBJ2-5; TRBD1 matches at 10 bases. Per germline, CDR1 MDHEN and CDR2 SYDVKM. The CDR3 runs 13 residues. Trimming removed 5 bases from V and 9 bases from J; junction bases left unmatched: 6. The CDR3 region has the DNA TGTGCCAGCAGTCCGGGACAGGGGAGGTCCCAGTACTTC. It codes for CASSPGQGRSQYF.

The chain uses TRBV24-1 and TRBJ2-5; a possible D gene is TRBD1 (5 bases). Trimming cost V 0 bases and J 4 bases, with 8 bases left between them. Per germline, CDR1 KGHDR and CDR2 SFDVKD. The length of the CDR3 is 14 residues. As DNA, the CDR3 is TGTGCCACCAGTGATTTGTTCAGGGCAGAGACCCAGTACTTC. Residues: CATSDLFRAETQYF.

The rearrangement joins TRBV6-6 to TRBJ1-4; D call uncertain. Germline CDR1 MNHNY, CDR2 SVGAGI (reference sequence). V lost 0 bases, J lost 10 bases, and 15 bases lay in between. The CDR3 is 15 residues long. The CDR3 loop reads CASSYSAYSSGKLFF. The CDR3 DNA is TGTGCCAGCAGTTACTCGGCCTACTCTTCGGGAAAACTGTTTTTT.

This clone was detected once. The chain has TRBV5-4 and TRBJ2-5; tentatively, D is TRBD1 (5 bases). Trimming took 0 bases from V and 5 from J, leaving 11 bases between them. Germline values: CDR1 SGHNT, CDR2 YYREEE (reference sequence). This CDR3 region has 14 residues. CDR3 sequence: CASSLGAGLETQYF. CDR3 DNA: TGTGCCAGCAGCTTGGGGGCAGGGCTGGAGACCCAGTACTTC. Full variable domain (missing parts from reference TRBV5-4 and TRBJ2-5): ETGVTQSPTHLIKTRGQQVTLRCSSQSGHNTVSWYQQALGQGPQFIFQYYREEENGRGNFPPRFSGLQFPNYSSELNVNALELDDSALYLCASSLGAGLETQYFGPGTRLLVL.

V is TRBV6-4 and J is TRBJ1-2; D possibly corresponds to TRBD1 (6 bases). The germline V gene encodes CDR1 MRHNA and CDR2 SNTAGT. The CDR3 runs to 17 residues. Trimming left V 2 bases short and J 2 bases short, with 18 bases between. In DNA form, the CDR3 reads TGTGCCAGCAGTGACCACGCTATACCAACAGGGAACTATGGCTACACCTTC. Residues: CASSDHAIPTGNYGYTF.

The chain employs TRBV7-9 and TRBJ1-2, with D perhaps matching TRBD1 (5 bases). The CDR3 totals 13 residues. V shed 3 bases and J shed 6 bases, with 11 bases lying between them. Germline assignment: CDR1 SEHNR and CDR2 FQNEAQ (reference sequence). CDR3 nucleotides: TGTGCCAGCAGCTTCGGAGGGGCTCATGGCTACACCTTC. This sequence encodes CASSFGGAHGYTF.